A single sample gave rise to the 27 T cell receptor beta chains below, sequenced in a study of shared clonotypes between healthy human individuals (dated by TCRdb to the early 2020s). The method was the immunoSEQ multiplex PCR assay. TCRdb's version of the immuneACCESS table is confined to in-frame rearrangements and falls short of the full clone set. An unresolved V gene accounts for under half of the shortfall where checked; the remainder is of unknown origin. In this sample the table shows roughly 1,500,000 clones, 95% to 99% of which occur a single time. Of the sample, approximately 0.44% is held by the ten largest clones. Material for sequencing was naive CD4+ T cells sorted from blood. This specimen's cell subset or site label, per the study, means: CD45RA+ positively selected. Receptor source: a man aged 25 to 40 in good health.

This chain uses TRBV6-5 with TRBJ2-7, with TRBD2 identical over 8 bases. The germline gives CDR1 MNHEY, CDR2 SVGAGI. The CDR3 loop spans 13 amino acids. The V and J ends lost 6 bases and 9 bases, in that order; junction bases with no gene match: 10. CDR3 in amino acids: CASSPMAGGVQYF. In DNA form, the CDR3 reads TGTGCCAGCAGCCCAATGGCGGGAGGTGTGCAGTACTTC.

V usage is TRBV7-8 and J usage is TRBJ2-1, with D unresolved. The V end was cut by 1 base, the J end by 1 base, with 8 bases between. This CDR3 has 15 amino acids. Germline V gene data show CDR1 as SGHVS and CDR2 as FQNEAQ. CDR3 DNA sequence: TGTGCCAGCAGCTTAGAGGTGAGGTCCTACAATGAGCAGTTCTTC. Its protein is CASSLEVRSYNEQFF.

This chain connects TRBV7-9 to TRBJ1-1; D gene ambiguous. Deletions cut 4 bases from V and 5 bases from J, with 5 bases between. The CDR3 consists of 11 residues. The V gene's germline CDR1 is SEHNR and CDR2 FQNEAQ (reference sequence). DNA of the CDR3: TGTGCCAGCAGCTATGAGACTGAAGCTTTCTTT. This sequence encodes CASSYETEAFF.

The chain joins TRBV5-4 to TRBJ2-2; D ambiguous. The CDR3 contains 15 residues. V was cut by 2 bases and J by 1 base, with 9 bases left in between. CDR1 is SGHNT and CDR2 is YYREEE in the germline V gene (reference sequence). CDR3 DNA sequence: TGTGCCAGCAGCTTTGGGAATAGGAACACCGGGGAGCTGTTTTTT. It encodes CASSFGNRNTGELFF.

V usage is TRBV18 and J usage is TRBJ2-4; D assignment may be TRBD1 or TRBD2 (6 bases each). Germline CDR1 KGHSH, CDR2 LQKENI. The CDR3 totals 16 residues. The V end lost 2 bases, the J end lost 8 bases, and 19 bases lay between the germline ends. The DNA of the CDR3 is TGTGCCAGCTCACCAAGGGGGACTCACGTCGAATACATTCAGTACTTC. Residues: CASSPRGTHVEYIQYF. Complete variable domain (other parts from reference TRBV18 and TRBJ2-4): NAGVMQNPRHLVRRRGQEARLRCSPMKGHSHVYWYRQLPEEGLKFMVYLQKENIIDESGMPKERFSAEFPKEGPSILRIQQVVRGDSAAYFCASSPRGTHVEYIQYFGAGTRLSVL.

The J gene is TRBJ2-7, the V gene TRBV27; TRBD2 matches at 8 bases. Per germline, CDR1 MNHEY and CDR2 SMNVEV (reference sequence). This CDR3 has 14 residues. Trimming took 7 bases from V and 3 from J; bases not matched to a gene: 8. In DNA form, the CDR3 reads TGTGCCAGCAAAGCTGGGACTAGAAACTACGAGCAGTACTTC. Translated, it gives CASKAGTRNYEQYF.

This rearrangement joins TRBV5-1 to TRBJ1-1, with a weak D call TRBD1 (6 bases). Germline values: CDR1 SGHRS, CDR2 YFSETQ. The germline V and J ends were trimmed by 5 bases and 1 base, with 9 bases remaining between them. The CDR3 is 13 residues long. Here the CDR3 DNA reads TGCGCCAGCAGTTCCAGGGGGAACACTGAAGCTTTCTTT. Protein: CASSSRGNTEAFF.

The rearrangement links TRBV30 to TRBJ2-3; 8 nucleotides agree with TRBD1. Trimming took 8 bases from V and 2 from J; bases not matched to a gene: 3. The CDR3 runs to 12 residues. Per the germline V gene, CDR1 is GTSNPN and CDR2 is SVGIG (reference sequence). CDR3 nucleotides: TGTGCCGGGACAGGACCCACAGATACGCAGTATTTT. This encodes CAGTGPTDTQYF.

The gene calls are TRBV6-1 and TRBJ2-1; 7 positions agree with TRBD1. The CDR3 has 14 amino acids. Germline values: CDR1 MNHNS, CDR2 SASEGT. J lost 2 bases, V lost 10 bases, and 8 bases had no gene match. The CDR3 spells CAITRDRAYNEQFF. The CDR3 region has the DNA TGTGCCATTACCCGGGACAGAGCCTACAATGAGCAGTTCTTC.

J is TRBJ1-5 and V is TRBV28, with D unclear. Germline CDR1 is MDHEN and CDR2 is SYDVKM. Deletions cut 0 bases from V and 7 bases from J, with 16 bases between. The CDR3 has 16 amino acids. The CDR3 DNA reads as TGTGCCAGCAGTTTATGGAGGGAACCTATCCTCCAGCCCCAGCATTTT. This translates into CASSLWREPILQPQHF.

The chain employs TRBV15 and TRBJ2-2; D is undetermined. Deletions cut 3 bases from V and 1 base from J, with 6 bases between. The CDR3 is made up of 14 amino acids. Germline CDR1 LNHNV, CDR2 YYDKDF (reference sequence). This chain's CDR3 is CATSRVQNTGELFF. The CDR3 DNA reads TGTGCCACCAGCAGGGTGCAGAACACCGGGGAGCTGTTTTTT.

V is TRBV9 and J is TRBJ2-6; TRBD1 is a possible D gene (5 bases). With 2 bases removed from V and 2 bases from J, the gap between germline ends came to 14 bases. CDR1 and CDR2 from the germline V gene are SGDLS and YYNGEE. The CDR3 covers 17 residues. The CDR3 reads CASSVRVTWTGANVLTF. CDR3 nucleotides: TGTGCCAGCAGCGTCAGGGTAACCTGGACTGGGGCCAACGTCCTGACTTTC.

The chain has TRBV2 and TRBJ2-2; the D is unclear. V lost 5 bases and J 4 bases, leaving 14 bases between the germline ends. The germline gives CDR1 SNHLY, CDR2 FYNNEI. The CDR3 loop spans 15 amino acids. The CDR3, as DNA: TGTGCCAGCAGTCTAGTAGATGTGGTCACCGGGGAGCTGTTTTTT. It specifies CASSLVDVVTGELFF.

The genes are TRBV5-1 and TRBJ1-4; D ambiguous. V lost 0 bases and J 7 bases, leaving 13 bases between the germline ends. This CDR3 contains 15 residues. Germline CDR1 is SGHRS and CDR2 is YFSETQ. CDR3 protein: CASSLVGVRSEKLFF. The CDR3 DNA reads as TGCGCCAGCAGCTTGGTCGGGGTCAGGAGTGAAAAACTGTTTTTT.

The chain is built from TRBV5-1 and TRBJ1-1, with a tentative D call TRBD1 (6 bases). From germline, CDR1 is SGHRS and CDR2 YFSETQ. V lost 4 bases, J lost 3 bases, and 13 bases lay in between. The length of the CDR3 is 14 residues. The CDR3 protein is CASSAFDRYTEAFF. The CDR3 coding sequence is TGCGCCAGCAGCGCGTTCGACAGGTACACTGAAGCTTTCTTT.

In nucleotides, the CDR3 is TGTGCCAGCCGGGCGGGGGAGCTGTTTTTT. Amino acid sequence: CASRAGELFF. The chain recombines TRBV5-8 with TRBJ2-2; no reliable D call. The CDR3 contains 10 residues. V was shortened by 7 bases and J by 8 bases, with 6 bases between the two germline ends. Per the germline V gene, CDR1 is SGHTS and CDR2 is YDEGEE.

This sequence joins TRBV19 and TRBJ1-1; no clear D. V dropped 3 bases and J dropped 11 bases, with 13 bases sitting between them. Germline CDR1 reads LNHDA; CDR2 reads SQIVND (reference sequence). The CDR3 is 12 amino acids. The DNA for the CDR3 is TGTGCCAGTAGTATGAGGGCCTCCTGGGCTTTCTTT. Protein product: CASSMRASWAFF.

In DNA, the CDR3 is TGCGCCAGCACAGGGTGGGACCCCTCCATAGCCGGGGAGCTGTTTTTT. It is translated as CASTGWDPSIAGELFF. This chain joins TRBV5-1 and TRBJ2-2; TRBD1 or TRBD2 may be the D gene (5 bases each). V gave up 6 bases and J gave up 6 bases, with 21 bases separating them. CDR1 is SGHRS, CDR2 YFSETQ, per germline. The CDR3 length is 16 residues.

The CDR3 nucleotides read TGTGCCAGTAGTATAGGACCGGCAGGAATCCACGAGCAGTACTTC. Protein: CASSIGPAGIHEQYF. This chain links TRBV19 with TRBJ2-7; the D is unclear. Germline V gene data show CDR1 as LNHDA and CDR2 as SQIVND (reference sequence). CDR3 length: 15 residues. The V end was cut by 1 base, the J end by 5 bases, with 15 bases between.

This chain connects TRBV5-1 to TRBJ2-1, with 9 bases matching TRBD2. The CDR3 is 14 amino acids. Germline CDR1 is SGHRS and CDR2 is YFSETQ. V shed 2 bases, J shed 6 bases, and the junction held 3 bases outside the gene matches. DNA for the CDR3: TGCGCCAGCAGCTTCGGGACTAGCATCAATGAGCAGTTCTTC. Translation: CASSFGTSINEQFF.

The chain recombines TRBV9 with TRBJ2-1; D is unresolved. The CDR3 spans 14 residues. CDR1 and CDR2 from the germline V gene are SGDLS and YYNGEE. V lost 4 bases and J lost 0, with 8 bases in between. Here the CDR3 reads CASSRNPSYNEQFF. The CDR3 DNA sequence: TGTGCCAGCAGCCGGAACCCCTCCTACAATGAGCAGTTCTTC.

This chain joins TRBV5-1 and TRBJ2-1; D may be TRBD2 (6 bases). The germline V and J ends were trimmed by 0 bases and 0 bases, with 13 bases remaining between them. The CDR3 has 17 amino acids. From germline, CDR1 is SGHRS and CDR2 YFSETQ. The CDR3 DNA is TGCGCCAGCAGCTTGGGGGCAGGGACTTCCTCCTACAATGAGCAGTTCTTC. This gives the protein CASSLGAGTSSYNEQFF.

This clone was picked up one time. The V and J genes are TRBV7-2 and TRBJ2-2, with no clear D. The CDR3 totals 15 residues. CDR1 is SGHTA and CDR2 is FQGNSA in the germline V gene. Trimming cost V 6 bases and J 6 bases, with 17 bases left between them. CDR3: CASRLVHAVAGELFF. CDR3 DNA sequence: TGTGCCAGCAGACTCGTCCACGCCGTCGCCGGGGAGCTGTTTTTT.

The chain joins TRBV7-2 to TRBJ2-5; D could derive from TRBD1 or TRBD2 (5 bases each). Trimming stripped 3 bases from V and 1 base from J, with 12 bases between. This CDR3 region has 15 residues. Germline CDR1 and CDR2: SGHTA and FQGNSA. DNA of the CDR3: TGTGCCAGCAGCTTCCCGGGGCGGGCCCAAGAGACCCAGTACTTC. Amino acid sequence: CASSFPGRAQETQYF.

This chain uses TRBV2 with TRBJ1-4; D remains unclear. The CDR3 has 14 residues. The germline V gene encodes CDR1 SNHLY and CDR2 FYNNEI. V lost 3 bases and J 5 bases, leaving 10 bases between the germline ends. The DNA for the CDR3 is TGTGCCAGCAGTGACAGGAGGGCGAATGAAAAACTGTTTTTT. The encoded protein is CASSDRRANEKLFF.

With respect to this clone: Other DNA sequences from this sample encode an identical CDR3 as well. The chain joins TRBV7-9 to TRBJ2-7; a weak D match, TRBD2 (6 bases). Trimming took off 3 bases at V and 4 bases at J, with 13 bases between the two ends. Germline CDR1 and CDR2: SEHNR and FQNEAQ (reference sequence). CDR3 length equals 14 residues. Here the CDR3 DNA reads TGTGCCAGCAGCTTGGCTAGTGGGAGGTACGAGCAGTACTTC. Protein: CASSLASGRYEQYF.

J is TRBJ1-2 and V is TRBV30, with D hard to call. Trimming left V 3 bases short and J 7 bases short, with 15 bases between. The CDR3 extends over 13 amino acids. Germline V gives CDR1 GTSNPN, CDR2 SVGIG (reference sequence). The CDR3 nucleotides are TGTGCCTGGAGAGGGCCGCCCGTCGGTGGCTACACCTTC. Residues: CAWRGPPVGGYTF.